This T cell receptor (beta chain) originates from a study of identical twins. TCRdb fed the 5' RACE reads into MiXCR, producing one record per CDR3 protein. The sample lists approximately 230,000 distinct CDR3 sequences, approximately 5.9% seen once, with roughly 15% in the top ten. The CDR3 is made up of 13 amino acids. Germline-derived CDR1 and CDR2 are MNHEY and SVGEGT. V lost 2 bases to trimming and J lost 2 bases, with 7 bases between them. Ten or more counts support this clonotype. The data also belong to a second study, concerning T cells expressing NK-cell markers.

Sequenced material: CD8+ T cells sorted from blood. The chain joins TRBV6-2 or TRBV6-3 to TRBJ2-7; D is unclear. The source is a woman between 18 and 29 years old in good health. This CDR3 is CASSYRSAYEQYF. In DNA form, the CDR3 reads TGTGCCAGCAGTTACAGGTCCGCCTACGAGCAGTACTTC.